Listed below are T cell receptor beta chains from one sample, sequenced in a study of blood T cell repertoires in COVID-19. Sequencing was performed with immunoSEQ multiplex PCR; in TCRdb, only in-frame clones are kept and a portion is missing. Among under 100,000 clones listed, roughly 90% were seen once. The sequenced material came from peripheral blood. All receptors derive from a man between 60 and 75 years old with COVID-19, enrolled during active disease. The CDR3 runs from the conserved cysteine through the conserved F or W. The D gene is left open where the match is weak.

V: TRBV11-3
J: TRBJ1-6
D: TRBD1
CDR3: CASSSRQGTNSPLHF

V: TRBV4-3
J: TRBJ2-1
D: TRBD2
CDR3: CASSQLLANYNEQFF

V: TRBV4-3
J: TRBJ2-2
D: -
CDR3: CASSQGVRQVTGELFF

V: TRBV19
J: TRBJ1-1
D: -
CDR3: CASSNEQGNTEAFF

V: TRBV19
J: TRBJ2-7
D: TRBD1
CDR3: CASTRPGGPYEQYF

V: TRBV7-3
J: TRBJ2-3
D: TRBD2
CDR3: CASSPGLAGGMDTQYF

V: TRBV7-9
J: TRBJ1-1
D: -
CDR3: CASSLGREFYTEAFF

V: TRBV11-3
J: TRBJ2-1
D: TRBD2
CDR3: CASSLEAGDNEQFF

V: TRBV30
J: TRBJ2-3
D: TRBD2
CDR3: CATVRGRGDTQYF

V: TRBV5-1
J: TRBJ2-7
D: TRBD2
CDR3: CASSLVLAGGRNYEQYF

V: TRBV7-9
J: TRBJ2-3
D: -
CDR3: CASSLEEVDTQYF

V: TRBV11-3
J: TRBJ2-7
D: TRBD2
CDR3: CASSSRTRSSYEQYF

V: TRBV4-1
J: TRBJ2-1
D: -
CDR3: CASRSGGRGNNEQFF

V: TRBV23-1
J: TRBJ1-1
D: -
CDR3: CASSQSRVAFF

V: TRBV6-5
J: TRBJ1-1
D: -
CDR3: CASTYGQGMGNTEAFF

V: TRBV7-9
J: TRBJ1-1
D: TRBD1
CDR3: CASSLASTGGLVGIAEAFF

V: TRBV4-1
J: TRBJ1-5
D: -
CDR3: CASSPLLKGDGNQPQHF

V: TRBV19
J: TRBJ1-2
D: TRBD1
CDR3: CASSTPGQGYGYTF

V: TRBV7-3
J: TRBJ2-1
D: -
CDR3: CASSQGFNEQFF

V: TRBV18
J: TRBJ2-1
D: TRBD2
CDR3: CASSGLAGAAEQFF

V: TRBV30
J: TRBJ1-1
D: TRBD1
CDR3: CAWSWTGGLREAFF

V: TRBV19
J: TRBJ1-5
D: -
CDR3: CASRLQQEVQPQHF

V: TRBV14
J: TRBJ2-1
D: TRBD2
CDR3: CASSPAGTSYNEQFF

V: TRBV10-3
J: TRBJ2-1
D: TRBD1
CDR3: CAIRTGVGYNEQFF

V: TRBV28
J: TRBJ1-2
D: -
CDR3: CASSARQAYYGYTF

V: TRBV25-1
J: TRBJ1-2
D: TRBD1
CDR3: CASSDRVTYGYTF

V: TRBV15
J: TRBJ2-7
D: -
CDR3: CATSRDRSSYEQYF

V: TRBV5-5
J: TRBJ2-2
D: TRBD1
CDR3: CASSPARDRVNTGELFF

V: TRBV7-3
J: TRBJ2-2
D: TRBD2
CDR3: CASSLLAGDTGELFF

V: TRBV29-1
J: TRBJ1-1
D: TRBD1
CDR3: CSVGLGQENTEAFF

V: TRBV19
J: TRBJ2-1
D: TRBD1
CDR3: CASSFGTGHNEQFF

V: TRBV27
J: TRBJ2-7
D: TRBD2
CDR3: CASSSLAGERYEQYF

V: TRBV5-6
J: TRBJ2-5
D: -
CDR3: CASSLDRVGETQYF

V: TRBV10-3
J: TRBJ1-6
D: -
CDR3: CAIRGGGNSPLHF

V: TRBV7-9
J: TRBJ2-7
D: TRBD1
CDR3: CASSQQGFPYEQYF

V: TRBV27
J: TRBJ2-7
D: TRBD2
CDR3: CASSSAGSGSSYEQYF

V: TRBV19
J: TRBJ1-2
D: -
CDR3: CAPQVSQGLYYGYTF

V: TRBV5-1
J: TRBJ1-4
D: -
CDR3: CASSRDTNEKLFF

V: TRBV5-5
J: TRBJ2-2
D: -
CDR3: CASSLIAANTGELFF

V: TRBV7-8
J: TRBJ2-7
D: TRBD2
CDR3: CASSRQAGLAGDEQYF

V: TRBV2
J: TRBJ1-1
D: TRBD1
CDR3: CASRQGQGGKNTEAFF

V: TRBV29-1
J: TRBJ2-3
D: -
CDR3: CSVELLAGTDTQYF

V: TRBV30
J: TRBJ2-2
D: -
CDR3: CAWSVGGAGNTGELFF

V: TRBV5-8
J: TRBJ1-5
D: TRBD1
CDR3: CASSLGRGQPQHF

V: TRBV24-1
J: TRBJ2-3
D: TRBD1
CDR3: CATSEQGAKDTQYF

V: TRBV3-1/TRBV3-2
J: TRBJ2-1
D: -
CDR3: CASSLRGNRDEQFF

V: TRBV7-2
J: TRBJ1-3
D: -
CDR3: CASSLARDSGNTIYF

V: TRBV6-5
J: TRBJ2-3
D: TRBD2
CDR3: CASSRLAGITDTQYF

V: TRBV18
J: TRBJ2-1
D: TRBD2
CDR3: CASSPPGTKEDNEQFF

V: TRBV19
J: TRBJ2-7
D: TRBD1
CDR3: CASSLIQGDAYEQYF

V: TRBV6-5
J: TRBJ2-7
D: TRBD1
CDR3: CASFDPGQGSYEQYF

V: TRBV2
J: TRBJ2-5
D: TRBD2
CDR3: CASSSWGTSGGGGETQYF

V: TRBV30
J: TRBJ2-7
D: -
CDR3: CAWSVLGLGGEQYF

V: TRBV5-1
J: TRBJ2-1
D: TRBD2
CDR3: CASSPGGTSYNEQFF

V: TRBV24-1
J: TRBJ2-3
D: TRBD1
CDR3: CATSATGTGGSDTQYF

V: TRBV6-5
J: TRBJ1-5
D: -
CDR3: CASRPGSGGQPQHF

V: TRBV7-2
J: TRBJ2-7
D: -
CDR3: CASSHASGYEQYF

V: TRBV19
J: TRBJ1-1
D: -
CDR3: CASAGNTEAFF

V: TRBV30
J: TRBJ1-2
D: -
CDR3: CAWSTSSSVYGYTF